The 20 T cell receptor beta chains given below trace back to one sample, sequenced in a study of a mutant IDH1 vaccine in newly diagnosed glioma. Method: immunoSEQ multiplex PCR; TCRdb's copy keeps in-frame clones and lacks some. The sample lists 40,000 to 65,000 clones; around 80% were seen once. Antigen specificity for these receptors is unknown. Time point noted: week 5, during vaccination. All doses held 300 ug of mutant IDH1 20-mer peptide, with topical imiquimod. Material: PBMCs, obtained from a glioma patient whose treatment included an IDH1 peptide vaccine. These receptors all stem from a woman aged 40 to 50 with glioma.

CDR3 sequence (DNA): TGTGCCAGCAGCCTACAGGGACCCTCTGGAAACACCATATATTTT. Its protein is CASSLQGPSGNTIYF. The V gene is TRBV5-6, the J gene TRBJ1-3, with TRBD1 as a possible D gene (6 bases). The CDR3 is 15 amino acids. The V gene lost 4 bases and the J gene lost 0 bases, with 11 bases spanning the gap. The germline CDR1 and CDR2 sequences are SGHDT and YYEEEE. Full variable domain (remainder filled in from reference TRBV5-6 and TRBJ1-3): DAGVTQSPTHLIKTRGQQVTLRCSPKSGHDTVSWYQQALGQGPQFIFQYYEEEERQRGNFPDRFSGHQFPNYSSELNVNALLLGDSALYLCASSLQGPSGNTIYFGEGSWLTVV.

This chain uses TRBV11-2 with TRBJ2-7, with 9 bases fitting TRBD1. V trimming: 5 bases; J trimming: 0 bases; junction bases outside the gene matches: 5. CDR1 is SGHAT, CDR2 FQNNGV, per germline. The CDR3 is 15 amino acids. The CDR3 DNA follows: TGTGCCAGCAGCCTAGGACAGGGGAACTCCTACGAGCAGTACTTC. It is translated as CASSLGQGNSYEQYF.

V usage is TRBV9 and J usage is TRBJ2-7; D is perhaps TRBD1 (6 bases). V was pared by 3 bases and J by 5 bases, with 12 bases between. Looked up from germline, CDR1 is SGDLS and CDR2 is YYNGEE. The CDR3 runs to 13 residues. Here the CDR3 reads CASSAGTGNEQYF. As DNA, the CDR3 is TGTGCCAGCAGCGCCGGAACAGGGAACGAGCAGTACTTC.

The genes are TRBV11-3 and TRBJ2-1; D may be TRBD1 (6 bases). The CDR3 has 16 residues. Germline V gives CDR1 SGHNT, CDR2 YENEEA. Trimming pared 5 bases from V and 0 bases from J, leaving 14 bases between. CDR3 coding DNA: TGTGCCAGCAGCGACCGACAGGCGAGCTCCTACAATGAGCAGTTCTTC. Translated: CASSDRQASSYNEQFF.

CDR3 bases: TGTGCCAGCAGCTCGGGAGGATCCTACGAGCAGTACTTC. Residues: CASSSGGSYEQYF. The chain employs TRBV7-2 and TRBJ2-7, with 7 bases fitting TRBD2. The CDR3 is 13 residues long. Germline V CDR1 and CDR2: SGHTA, FQGNSA. Unmatched junction bases numbered 1, after V lost 4 bases and J lost 1 base.

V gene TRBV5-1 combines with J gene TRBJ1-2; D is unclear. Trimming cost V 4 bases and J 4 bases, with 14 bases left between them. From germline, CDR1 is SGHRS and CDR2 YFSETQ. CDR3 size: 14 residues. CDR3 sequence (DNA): TGCGCCAGCAGCCTTGGGGTTTCCGGCTATGGCTACACCTTC. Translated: CASSLGVSGYGYTF.

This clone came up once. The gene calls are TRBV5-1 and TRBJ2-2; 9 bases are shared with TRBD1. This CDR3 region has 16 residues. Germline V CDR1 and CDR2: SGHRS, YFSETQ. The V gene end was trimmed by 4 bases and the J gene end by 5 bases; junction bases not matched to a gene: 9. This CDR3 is CASSAVGTGRTGELFF. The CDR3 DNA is TGCGCCAGCAGCGCAGTAGGGACAGGGAGAACCGGGGAGCTGTTTTTT.

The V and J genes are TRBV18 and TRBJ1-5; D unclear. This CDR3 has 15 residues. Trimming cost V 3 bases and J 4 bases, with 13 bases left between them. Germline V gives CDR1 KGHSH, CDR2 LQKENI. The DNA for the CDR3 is TGTGCCAGCTCACCCCTCGGGCGGGATAATCAGCCCCAGCATTTT. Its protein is CASSPLGRDNQPQHF.

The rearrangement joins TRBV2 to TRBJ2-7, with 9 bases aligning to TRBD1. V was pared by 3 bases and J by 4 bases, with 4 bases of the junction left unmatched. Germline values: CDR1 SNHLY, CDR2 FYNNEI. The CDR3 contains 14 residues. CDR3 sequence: CASSEQGQGYEQYF. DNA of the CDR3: TGTGCCAGCAGTGAGCAGGGACAGGGATACGAGCAGTACTTC.

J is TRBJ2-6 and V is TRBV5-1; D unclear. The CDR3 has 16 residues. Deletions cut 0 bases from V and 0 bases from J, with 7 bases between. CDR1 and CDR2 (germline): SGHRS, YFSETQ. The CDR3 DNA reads TGCGCCAGCAGCTTGGATCCCAACTCTGGGGCCAACGTCCTGACTTTC. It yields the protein CASSLDPNSGANVLTF.

CDR3 sequence reads: CASGGDRVNTEAFF. The CDR3 DNA reads TGTGCCAGCGGCGGCGACAGGGTGAACACTGAAGCTTTCTTT. The chain carries TRBV28 and TRBJ1-1; 7 bases are a match to TRBD1. The germline CDR1 and CDR2 sequences are MDHEN and SYDVKM. The CDR3 covers 14 residues. The V and J ends lost 8 bases and 0 bases, in that order; junction bases with no gene match: 6.

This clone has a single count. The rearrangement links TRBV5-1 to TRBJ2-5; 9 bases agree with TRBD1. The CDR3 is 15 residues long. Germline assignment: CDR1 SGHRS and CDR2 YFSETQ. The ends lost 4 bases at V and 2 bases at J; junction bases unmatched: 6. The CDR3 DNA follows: TGCGCCAGCAGCAGTGCCGGGACAGGGCAAGAGACCCAGTACTTC. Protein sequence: CASSSAGTGQETQYF. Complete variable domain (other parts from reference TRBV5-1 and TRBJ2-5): KAGVTQTPRYLIKTRGQQVTLSCSPISGHRSVSWYQQTPGQGLQFLFEYFSETQRNKGNFPGRFSGRQFSNSRSEMNVSTLELGDSALYLCASSSAGTGQETQYFGPGTRLLVL.

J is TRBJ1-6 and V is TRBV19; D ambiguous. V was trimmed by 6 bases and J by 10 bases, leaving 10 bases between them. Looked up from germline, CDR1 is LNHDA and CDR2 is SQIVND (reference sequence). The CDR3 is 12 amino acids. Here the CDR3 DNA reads TGTGCCAGTAGAACCTTCGCCTCACCCCTCCACTTT. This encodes CASRTFASPLHF.

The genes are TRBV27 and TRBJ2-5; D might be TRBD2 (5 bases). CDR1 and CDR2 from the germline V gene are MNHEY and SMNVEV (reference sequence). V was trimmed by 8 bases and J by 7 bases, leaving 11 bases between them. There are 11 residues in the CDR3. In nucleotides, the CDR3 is TGTGCCAGCGCGGGCTTTGGGACCCAGTACTTC. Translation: CASAGFGTQYF.

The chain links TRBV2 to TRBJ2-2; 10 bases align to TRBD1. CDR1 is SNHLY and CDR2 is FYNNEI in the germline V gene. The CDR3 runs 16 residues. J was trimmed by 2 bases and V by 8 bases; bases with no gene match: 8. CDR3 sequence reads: CASGPGQGINTGELFF. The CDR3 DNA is TGTGCCAGCGGACCGGGACAGGGGATTAACACCGGGGAGCTGTTTTTT.

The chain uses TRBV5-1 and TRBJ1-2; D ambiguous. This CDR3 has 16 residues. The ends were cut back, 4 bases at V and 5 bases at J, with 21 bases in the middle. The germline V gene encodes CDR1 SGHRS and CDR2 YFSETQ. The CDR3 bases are TGCGCCAGCAGCCATCCCGCGGGCCGGCCCACATATGGCTACACCTTC. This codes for CASSHPAGRPTYGYTF.

CDR3 amino acids: CASRKQVGEQYF. The CDR3 coding sequence is TGTGCCAGCAGAAAACAGGTGGGGGAGCAGTACTTC. V is TRBV6-5 and J is TRBJ2-7; a possible D gene is TRBD1 (5 bases). The CDR3 extends over 12 amino acids. The V gene lost 6 bases and the J gene lost 7 bases, with 13 bases spanning the gap. Germline CDR1 reads MNHEY; CDR2 reads SVGAGI.

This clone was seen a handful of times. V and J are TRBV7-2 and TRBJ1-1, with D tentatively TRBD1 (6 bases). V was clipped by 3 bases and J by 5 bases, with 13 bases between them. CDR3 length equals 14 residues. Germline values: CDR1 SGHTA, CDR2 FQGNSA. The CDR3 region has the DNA TGTGCCAGCAGCTTCTCACAGGGTGGGACTGAAGCTTTCTTT. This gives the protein CASSFSQGGTEAFF.

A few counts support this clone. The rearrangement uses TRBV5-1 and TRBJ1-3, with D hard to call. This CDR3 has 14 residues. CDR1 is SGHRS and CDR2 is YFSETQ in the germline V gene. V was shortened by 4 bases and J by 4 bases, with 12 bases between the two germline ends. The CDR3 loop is CASSPEPSGNTIYF. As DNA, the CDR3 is TGCGCCAGCAGCCCCGAACCTAGCGGAAACACCATATATTTT.

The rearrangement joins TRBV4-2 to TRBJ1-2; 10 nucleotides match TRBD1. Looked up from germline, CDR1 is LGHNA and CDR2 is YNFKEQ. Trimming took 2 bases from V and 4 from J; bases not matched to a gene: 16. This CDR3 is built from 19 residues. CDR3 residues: CASSQSFGEATGGGYGYTF. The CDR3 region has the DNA TGTGCCAGCAGCCAAAGCTTCGGGGAAGCGACAGGGGGCGGCTATGGCTACACCTTC.